These 31 T cell receptor beta chains originate from one sample sequenced in a study of T cells in localized non-small cell lung cancer. The protocol was immunoSEQ multiplex PCR, while the TCRdb copy is restricted to in-frame clones and leaves out a portion. The sample holds 7,500 to 9,000 clones; 70% to 90% are singletons and the top ten take roughly 30%. This sample comprised peripheral blood, obtained before any cancer treatment. These receptors originate from a male donor at least 60 years old with stage III lung adenocarcinoma.

The chain has TRBV2 and TRBJ1-4; maybe TRBD1 (6 bases). The V and J ends lost 7 bases and 4 bases respectively, with 13 bases between them. The CDR3 is made up of 14 amino acids. The germline CDR1 and CDR2 sequences are SNHLY and FYNNEI. The CDR3 loop reads CASTLDSLNEKLFF. The CDR3 DNA reads as TGTGCCAGCACACTGGACAGCCTTAATGAAAAACTGTTTTTT.

The chain combines TRBV5-4 with TRBJ2-5, with 9 positions matching TRBD1. V lost 4 bases to trimming and J lost 6 bases; unmatched junction nucleotides: 19. Germline V gene sequence: CDR1 SGHNT, CDR2 YYREEE (reference sequence). The CDR3 has 18 residues. DNA of the CDR3: TGTGCCAGCAGCCGTCCCGGGACAGGGAATGGGAAGAAAAAGACCCAGTACTTC. This translates into CASSRPGTGNGKKKTQYF.

Only a few counts were recorded for this clone. The chain links TRBV9 to TRBJ2-1; the D call may be TRBD1 or TRBD2 (5 bases each). This CDR3 has 15 amino acids. V was pared by 4 bases and J by 7 bases, with 18 bases between. Germline V gene sequence: CDR1 SGDLS, CDR2 YYNGEE. CDR3 loop: CASSLNEGTSNEQFF. In nucleotides, the CDR3 is TGTGCCAGCAGCCTTAACGAAGGGACCTCAAATGAGCAGTTCTTC.

This clone was recorded only once. CDR3: CASSEDGSSQETQYF. CDR3 sequence (DNA): TGCGCCAGCAGCGAAGATGGGTCCTCGCAAGAGACCCAGTACTTC. The rearrangement links TRBV5-1 to TRBJ2-5, with D hard to call. Trimming shortened V by 4 bases and J by 2 bases, and 15 bases separated the two germline ends. CDR1 and CDR2 (germline): SGHRS, YFSETQ. The CDR3 is made up of 15 amino acids.

The chain combines TRBV6-5 with TRBJ2-7, with a weak D call TRBD2 (5 bases). Germline V gives CDR1 MNHEY, CDR2 SVGAGI. The V gene lost 6 bases and the J gene lost 1 base, with 16 bases spanning the gap. This CDR3 has 15 amino acids. In DNA form, the CDR3 reads TGTGCCAGCAGCACGTACAGCGGATTATCCTACGAGCAGTACTTC. Translation: CASSTYSGLSYEQYF.

The chain carries TRBV5-4 and TRBJ2-2, with TRBD1 matching over 7 bases. The CDR3 has 15 residues. The germline CDR1 and CDR2 sequences are SGHNT and YYREEE (reference sequence). The V and J ends lost 6 bases and 2 bases, in that order; junction bases with no gene match: 7. CDR3 protein: CASTSGQINTGELFF. In DNA, the CDR3 is TGTGCCAGCACCTCGGGACAGATAAACACCGGGGAGCTGTTTTTT.

The chain is built from TRBV7-6 and TRBJ1-2, with TRBD1 matching 7 bases. Germline loops: CDR1 SGHVS, CDR2 FNYEAQ. The CDR3 loop spans 15 amino acids. The V segment lost 2 bases and the J segment 5 bases; nucleotides outside the gene matches: 8. DNA of the CDR3: TGTGCCAGCAGCTTACGGTCGTCAGGGGGATATGGCTACACCTTC. Translating gives CASSLRSSGGYGYTF.

This clone rates as medium-sized. The chain employs TRBV7-2 and TRBJ2-3; 9 nucleotides align to TRBD1. Germline V CDR1 and CDR2: SGHTA, FQGNSA. Germline trimming cut 5 bases from V and 5 bases from J; bases unmatched to any gene: 11. The CDR3 extends over 16 amino acids. The CDR3 sequence is CASSLRQGGREDTQYF. DNA of the CDR3: TGTGCCAGCAGCCTCCGACAGGGGGGCCGTGAAGATACGCAGTATTTT. The complete variable domain, with remaining parts taken from reference TRBV7-2 and TRBJ2-3, reads GAGVSQSPSNKVTEKGKDVELRCDPISGHTALYWYRQSLGQGLEFLIYFQGNSAPDKSGLPSDRFSAERTGGSVSTLTIQRTQQEDSAVYLCASSLRQGGREDTQYFGPGTRLTVL.

This clone was seen once. The chain combines TRBV6-5 with TRBJ2-7; 7 bases are a match to TRBD2. The CDR3 runs 15 residues. J was trimmed by 1 base and V by 6 bases; bases with no gene match: 9. Germline loops: CDR1 MNHEY, CDR2 SVGAGI. The DNA of the CDR3 is TGTGCCAGCAGCCCCTATGGGGGGGGGTCCTACGAGCAGTACTTC. Translated, it gives CASSPYGGGSYEQYF.

This clone has only one observation. This chain connects TRBV27 to TRBJ2-7; 8 nucleotides line up with TRBD1. The germline V gene has CDR1 MNHEY and CDR2 SMNVEV (reference sequence). Unmatched junction bases numbered 5, after V lost 2 bases and J lost 5 bases. There are 14 residues in the CDR3. The DNA of the CDR3 is TGTGCCAGCAGTTTAACAGGGGGTACAAACGAGCAGTACTTC. Residues: CASSLTGGTNEQYF.

The chain joins TRBV7-2 to TRBJ2-7; tentative D call: TRBD2 (6 bases). Germline V lookup: CDR1 SGHTA, CDR2 FQGNSA. V lost 5 bases and J 3 bases, leaving 20 bases between the germline ends. CDR3 length: 16 amino acids. The CDR3 protein is CASSKGREAAGYEQYF. The CDR3 DNA reads as TGTGCCAGCAGCAAAGGTAGGGAGGCGGCGGGCTACGAGCAGTACTTC.

This sequence joins TRBV7-9 and TRBJ2-7; maybe TRBD2 (5 bases). The CDR3 is 12 amino acids. Germline loops: CDR1 SEHNR, CDR2 FQNEAQ (reference sequence). V lost 1 base and J lost 6, with 7 bases in between. The chain's CDR3 is CASSLGSGEQYF. In DNA form, the CDR3 reads TGTGCCAGCAGCTTAGGGAGCGGCGAGCAGTACTTC.

V gene TRBV30 combines with J gene TRBJ1-3, with unresolved D. This CDR3 is 18 amino acids long. Deletions cut 1 base from V and 0 bases from J, with 19 bases between. Germline V lookup: CDR1 GTSNPN, CDR2 SVGIG (reference sequence). The CDR3, as DNA: TGTGCCTGGAGTGAAAATCCGCCTCCATCTTTCTCTGGAAACACCATATATTTT. Translated: CAWSENPPPSFSGNTIYF.

In DNA form, the CDR3 reads TGCGCCAGCAGCCAAGATGAGGCACATGGAACGCAGTATTTT. Its protein product is CASSQDEAHGTQYF. This chain links TRBV4-1 with TRBJ2-3; D unclear. Trimming took 0 bases from V and 9 from J, leaving 13 bases between them. This CDR3 is 14 amino acids long. Germline V CDR1 and CDR2: MGHRA, YSYEKL.

A single count supports this clone. The genes are TRBV29-1 and TRBJ2-1; 10 bases match TRBD1. Germline CDR1 SQVTM, CDR2 ANQGSEA. This CDR3 contains 14 residues. Unmatched junction bases numbered 13, after V lost 7 bases and J lost 10 bases. The CDR3 nucleotides are TGCAGCGCCGGTGGGGGGGACAGGGGAAAAGAGCAGTTCTTC. Protein sequence: CSAGGGDRGKEQFF.

The chain links TRBV7-9 to TRBJ1-5; 7 nucleotides line up with TRBD1. CDR3 length: 14 residues. Germline V gives CDR1 SEHNR, CDR2 FQNEAQ (reference sequence). Losses at the gene ends were 1 base for V and 5 bases for J; bases not matched to a gene: 2. CDR3: CASSLGQGDQPQHF. The CDR3 bases are TGTGCCAGCAGCTTAGGGCAGGGGGATCAGCCCCAGCATTTT.

This chain joins TRBV11-2 and TRBJ2-1; D remains ambiguous. The CDR3 length is 14 residues. The germline V and J ends were trimmed by 1 base and 0 bases, with 4 bases remaining between them. CDR1 and CDR2 from the germline V gene are SGHAT and FQNNGV. CDR3 amino acids: CASSLGPSYNEQFF. The CDR3 DNA reads TGTGCCAGCAGCTTAGGGCCCTCCTACAATGAGCAGTTCTTC.

V and J are TRBV25-1 and TRBJ1-1; weak D call: TRBD1 (6 bases). Between the trimmed V and J ends, which lost 5 bases and 1 base, there was a span of 17 bases. CDR1 and CDR2 (germline): MGHDK, SYGVNS. The CDR3 loop spans 16 amino acids. In nucleotides, the CDR3 is TGTGCCAGCAGTCACTTGCAGGGGTTGGGGAACACTGAAGCTTTCTTT. Translated: CASSHLQGLGNTEAFF. The whole variable domain, filled in from reference TRBV25-1 and TRBJ1-1, reads EADIYQTPRYLVIGTGKKITLECSQTMGHDKMYWYQQDPGMELHLIHYSYGVNSTEKGDLSSESTVSRIRTEHFPLTLESARPSHTSQYLCASSHLQGLGNTEAFFGQGTRLTVV.

With regard to this clone: Other nucleotide sequences from this sample produce the same CDR3. The rearrangement joins TRBV7-2 to TRBJ1-2, with D tentatively TRBD1 (5 bases). V was cut by 3 bases and J by 6 bases, with 14 bases left in between. The CDR3 totals 14 residues. Germline V gives CDR1 SGHTA, CDR2 FQGNSA. CDR3 amino acids: CASSFGGSPHGYTF. The CDR3, as DNA: TGTGCCAGCAGCTTCGGGGGGTCCCCTCATGGCTACACCTTC.

CDR3 in amino acids: CASSYGGFPPYEQYF. CDR3 bases: TGTGCCAGCAGTTATGGGGGCTTTCCCCCCTACGAGCAGTACTTC. This chain links TRBV6-9 with TRBJ2-7, with D tentatively TRBD1 (6 bases). Germline V gene lookup returns CDR1 MNHGY and CDR2 SVAAGI. V was clipped by 2 bases and J by 2 bases, with 13 bases between them. This CDR3 has 15 residues.

The table lists this clone with a few counts. The J gene is TRBJ2-2, the V gene TRBV12-5; D unclear. Germline V gene data show CDR1 as LGHNT and CDR2 as FRNRAP. V was pared by 6 bases and J by 4 bases, with 6 bases between. The CDR3 length is 12 residues. Written as DNA, the CDR3 is TGTGCTAGTGGCCACAGCACCGGGGAGCTGTTTTTT. Translation: CASGHSTGELFF. Full variable domain (outside the CDR3, taken from reference TRBV12-5 and TRBJ2-2): DARVTQTPRHKVTEMGQEVTMRCQPILGHNTVFWYRQTMMQGLELLAYFRNRAPLDDSGMPKDRFSAEMPDATLATLKIQPSEPRDSAVYFCASGHSTGELFFGEGSRLTVL.

The genes are TRBV19 and TRBJ1-1; 7 bases are shared with TRBD1. The V and J ends lost 6 bases and 0 bases, in that order; junction bases with no gene match: 4. Germline lookup yields CDR1 LNHDA and CDR2 SQIVND (reference sequence). CDR3 size: 14 residues. The CDR3 here is CASRQGQLNTEAFF. The DNA for the CDR3 is TGTGCCAGTAGACAGGGGCAGCTGAACACTGAAGCTTTCTTT.

The chain links TRBV5-8 to TRBJ1-5; D remains ambiguous. The CDR3 has 14 amino acids. Germline V gene lookup returns CDR1 SGHTS and CDR2 YDEGEE. V lost 0 bases and J 1 base, leaving 5 bases between the germline ends. The CDR3 DNA follows: TGTGCCAGCAGCTTGGGAGGGAGCAATCAGCCCCAGCATTTT. It encodes CASSLGGSNQPQHF.

The J gene is TRBJ1-2, the V gene TRBV27; D is uncertain. V was pared by 0 bases and J by 6 bases, with 11 bases between. CDR3 length: 14 residues. CDR1 is MNHEY, CDR2 SMNVEV, per germline (reference sequence). DNA for the CDR3: TGTGCCAGCAGTTTATCCGCAGGAGTGGATGGCTACACCTTC. Its translation is CASSLSAGVDGYTF.

This clone was detected once. This chain uses TRBV29-1 with TRBJ2-4, with D perhaps TRBD1 (6 bases). Germline V gives CDR1 SQVTM, CDR2 ANQGSEA. V lost 4 bases, J lost 5 bases, and 9 bases lay in between. This CDR3 is built from 12 residues. The CDR3 loop is CSVGGQQNIQYF. CDR3 bases: TGCAGCGTTGGTGGACAGCAAAACATTCAGTACTTC.

The V gene is TRBV28, the J gene TRBJ2-1; 8 nucleotides match TRBD1. Trimming cost V 6 bases and J 9 bases; bases outside gene matches: 16. Per the germline V gene, CDR1 is MDHEN and CDR2 is SYDVKM. The CDR3 is made up of 16 amino acids. CDR3 loop: CASSPTGQGLYGEQFF. The CDR3 DNA reads as TGTGCCAGCAGCCCAACAGGACAGGGCCTTTATGGTGAGCAGTTCTTC.

The CDR3 DNA follows: TGTGCCGGATCAGGGGGTTCGAACACCGGGGAGCTGTTTTTT. Its protein product is CAGSGGSNTGELFF. V gene TRBV6-1 combines with J gene TRBJ2-2; 7 bases align to TRBD1. The CDR3 has 14 residues. V dropped 11 bases and J dropped 0; count of bases not matched to a gene: 6. The germline CDR1 and CDR2 sequences are MNHNS and SASEGT.

The gene calls are TRBV27 and TRBJ1-4, with D possibly being TRBD1 (5 bases). Trimming stripped 6 bases from V and 6 bases from J, with 14 bases between. Germline assignment: CDR1 MNHEY and CDR2 SMNVEV (reference sequence). The length of the CDR3 is 14 residues. The CDR3 DNA reads TGTGCCAGCAGCCCACAGGACCAGGATGAAAAACTGTTTTTT. Translation gives CASSPQDQDEKLFF.

The genes are TRBV4-1 and TRBJ1-4; a possible D gene is TRBD1 (5 bases). V was pared by 3 bases and J by 5 bases, with 22 bases between. Germline V gene sequence: CDR1 MGHRA, CDR2 YSYEKL. This CDR3 is built from 18 residues. The CDR3 region is CASSHGMTVFVQNEKLFF. DNA for the CDR3: TGCGCCAGCAGCCATGGGATGACAGTCTTTGTACAAAATGAAAAACTGTTTTTT.

CDR3 sequence reads: CASSAGPNTEAFF. For the CDR3, the DNA is TGTGCCAGCAGTGCGGGACCGAACACTGAAGCTTTCTTT. The chain is built from TRBV6-1 and TRBJ1-1, with D perhaps matching TRBD1 (5 bases). Germline V gives CDR1 MNHNS, CDR2 SASEGT. The CDR3 consists of 13 residues. V shed 4 bases and J shed 1 base, with 7 bases lying between them.

As for this clone: Other DNA sequences from this sample encode an identical CDR3 as well. This chain connects TRBV9 to TRBJ1-1; tentatively, D is TRBD1 (6 bases). Trimming removed 0 bases at V and 0 bases at J, with 6 bases between. Germline V CDR1 and CDR2: SGDLS, YYNGEE. This CDR3 is 14 amino acids long. CDR3 residues: CASSVAGVNTEAFF. In DNA form, the CDR3 reads TGTGCCAGCAGCGTAGCAGGGGTGAACACTGAAGCTTTCTTT.